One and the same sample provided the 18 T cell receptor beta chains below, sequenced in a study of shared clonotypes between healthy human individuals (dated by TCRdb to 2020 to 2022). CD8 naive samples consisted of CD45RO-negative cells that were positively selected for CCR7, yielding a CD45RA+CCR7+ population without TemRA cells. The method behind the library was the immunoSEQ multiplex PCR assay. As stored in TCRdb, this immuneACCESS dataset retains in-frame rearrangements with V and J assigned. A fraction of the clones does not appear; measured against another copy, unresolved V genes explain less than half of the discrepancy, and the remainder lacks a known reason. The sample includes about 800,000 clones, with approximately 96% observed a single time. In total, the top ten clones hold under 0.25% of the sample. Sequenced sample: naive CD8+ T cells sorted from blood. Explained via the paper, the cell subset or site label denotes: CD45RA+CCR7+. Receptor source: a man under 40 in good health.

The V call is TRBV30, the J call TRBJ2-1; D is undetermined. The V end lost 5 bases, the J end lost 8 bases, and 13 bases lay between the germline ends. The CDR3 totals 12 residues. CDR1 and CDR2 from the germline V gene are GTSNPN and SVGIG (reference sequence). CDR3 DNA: TGTGCCTGGTCGATAGGCCGGGATGAGCAGTTCTTC. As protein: CAWSIGRDEQFF.

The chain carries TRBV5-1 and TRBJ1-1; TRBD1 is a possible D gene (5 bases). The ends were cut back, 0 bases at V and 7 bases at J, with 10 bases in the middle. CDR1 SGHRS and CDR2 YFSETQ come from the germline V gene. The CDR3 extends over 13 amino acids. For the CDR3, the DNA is TGCGCCAGCAGCTTGGTTAACGGACATGAAGCTTTCTTT. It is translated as CASSLVNGHEAFF.

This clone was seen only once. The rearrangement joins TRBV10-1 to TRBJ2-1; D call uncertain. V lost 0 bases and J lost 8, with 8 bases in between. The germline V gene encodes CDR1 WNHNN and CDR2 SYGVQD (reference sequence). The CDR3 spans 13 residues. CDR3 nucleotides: TGCGCCAGCAGTGAGTCGCCCGGCGATGAGCAGTTCTTC. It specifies CASSESPGDEQFF.

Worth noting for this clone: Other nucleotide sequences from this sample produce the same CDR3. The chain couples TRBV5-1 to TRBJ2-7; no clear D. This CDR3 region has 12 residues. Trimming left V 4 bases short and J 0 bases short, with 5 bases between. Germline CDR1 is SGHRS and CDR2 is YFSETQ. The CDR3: CASSPSSYEQYF. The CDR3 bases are TGCGCCAGCAGCCCGAGCTCCTACGAGCAGTACTTC.

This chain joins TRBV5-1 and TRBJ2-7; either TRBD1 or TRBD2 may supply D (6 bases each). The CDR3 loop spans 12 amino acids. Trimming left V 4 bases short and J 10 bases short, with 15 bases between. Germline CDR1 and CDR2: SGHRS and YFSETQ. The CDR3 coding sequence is TGCGCCAGCAGCCCCCGGAGGGGGGTACAGTACTTC. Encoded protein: CASSPRRGVQYF. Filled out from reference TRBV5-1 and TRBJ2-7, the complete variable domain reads KAGVTQTPRYLIKTRGQQVTLSCSPISGHRSVSWYQQTPGQGLQFLFEYFSETQRNKGNFPGRFSGRQFSNSRSEMNVSTLELGDSALYLCASSPRRGVQYFGPGTRLTVT.

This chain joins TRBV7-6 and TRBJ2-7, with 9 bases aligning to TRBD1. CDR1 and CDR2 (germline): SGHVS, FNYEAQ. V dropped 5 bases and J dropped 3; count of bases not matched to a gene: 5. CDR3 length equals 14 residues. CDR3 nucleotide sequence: TGTGCCAGCAGCAAAGCGGGACAGGGCTACGAGCAGTACTTC. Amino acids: CASSKAGQGYEQYF.

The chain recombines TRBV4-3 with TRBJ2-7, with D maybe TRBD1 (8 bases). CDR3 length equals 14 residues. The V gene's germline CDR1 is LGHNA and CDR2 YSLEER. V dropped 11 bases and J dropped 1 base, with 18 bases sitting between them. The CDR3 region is CALRGGQASYEQYF. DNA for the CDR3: TGCGCCCTCAGGGGGGGACAGGCATCCTACGAGCAGTACTTC.

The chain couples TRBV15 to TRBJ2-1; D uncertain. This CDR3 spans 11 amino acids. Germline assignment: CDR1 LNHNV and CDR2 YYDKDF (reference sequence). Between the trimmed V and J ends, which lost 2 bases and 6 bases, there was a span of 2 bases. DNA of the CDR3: TGTGCCACCAGCAGACGCAATGAGCAGTTCTTC. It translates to CATSRRNEQFF.

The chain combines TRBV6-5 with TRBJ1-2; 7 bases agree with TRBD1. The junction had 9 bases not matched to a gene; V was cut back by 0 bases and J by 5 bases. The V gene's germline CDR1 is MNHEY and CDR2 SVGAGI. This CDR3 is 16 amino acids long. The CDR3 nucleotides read TGTGCCAGCAGTTACTCGACCCCCAGGGGGGATTATGGCTACACCTTC. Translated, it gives CASSYSTPRGDYGYTF.

For the CDR3, the DNA is TGCGCCAGCAGCTTGGGTTGGGGGAGCTCTGGAAACACCATATATTTT. Its translation: CASSLGWGSSGNTIYF. This chain connects TRBV5-1 to TRBJ1-3; possibly TRBD1 for D (5 bases). Looked up from germline, CDR1 is SGHRS and CDR2 is YFSETQ. V lost 0 bases and J 0 bases, leaving 10 bases between the germline ends. This CDR3 comprises 16 residues. The full variable domain, its missing parts supplied by reference TRBV5-1 and TRBJ1-3, is KAGVTQTPRYLIKTRGQQVTLSCSPISGHRSVSWYQQTPGQGLQFLFEYFSETQRNKGNFPGRFSGRQFSNSRSEMNVSTLELGDSALYLCASSLGWGSSGNTIYFGEGSWLTVV.

The CDR3 loop is CASSQSYSGQAAYEQYF. The DNA of the CDR3 is TGCGCCAGCAGCCAAAGCTACTCGGGACAGGCCGCCTACGAGCAGTACTTC. V is TRBV4-3 and J is TRBJ2-7; 8 bases agree with TRBD1. The CDR3 has 17 residues. The ends lost 2 bases at V and 2 bases at J; junction bases unmatched: 11. CDR1 LGHNA and CDR2 YSLEER come from the germline V gene.

DNA for the CDR3: TGTGCCAGCAGTACGGGACATATGAGCTCTGGGGCCAACGTCCTGACTTTC. Translating gives CASSTGHMSSGANVLTF. This chain links TRBV28 with TRBJ2-6; D might be TRBD1 (6 bases). The germline CDR1 and CDR2 sequences are MDHEN and SYDVKM. CDR3 length: 17 amino acids. V was shortened by 5 bases and J by 0 bases, with 14 bases between the two germline ends.

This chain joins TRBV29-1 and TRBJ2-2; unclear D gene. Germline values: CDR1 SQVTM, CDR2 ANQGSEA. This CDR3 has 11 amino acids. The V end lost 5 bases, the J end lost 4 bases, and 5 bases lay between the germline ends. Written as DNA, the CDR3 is TGCAGCGTTATCACCACCGGGGAGCTGTTTTTT. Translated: CSVITTGELFF.

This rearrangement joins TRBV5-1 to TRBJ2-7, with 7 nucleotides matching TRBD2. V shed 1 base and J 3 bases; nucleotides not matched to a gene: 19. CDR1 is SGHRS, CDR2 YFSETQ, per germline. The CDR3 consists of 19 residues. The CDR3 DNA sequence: TGCGCCAGCAGCTTGTTCCCTCGCTCAGCAGAGCGGGACCTCTACGAGCAGTACTTC. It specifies CASSLFPRSAERDLYEQYF.

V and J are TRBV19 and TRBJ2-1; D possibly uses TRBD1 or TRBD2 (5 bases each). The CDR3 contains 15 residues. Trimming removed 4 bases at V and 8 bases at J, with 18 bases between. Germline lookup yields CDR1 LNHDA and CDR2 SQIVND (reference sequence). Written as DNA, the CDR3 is TGTGCCAGTAGTAACGACCGTTGGGGGAGAGATGAGCAGTTCTTC. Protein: CASSNDRWGRDEQFF.

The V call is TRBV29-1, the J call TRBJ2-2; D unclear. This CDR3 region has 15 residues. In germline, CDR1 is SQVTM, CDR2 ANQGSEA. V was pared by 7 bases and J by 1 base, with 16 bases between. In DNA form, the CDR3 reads TGCAGCGCCACCCCCGGGTCCAAGAACACCGGGGAGCTGTTTTTT. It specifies CSATPGSKNTGELFF.

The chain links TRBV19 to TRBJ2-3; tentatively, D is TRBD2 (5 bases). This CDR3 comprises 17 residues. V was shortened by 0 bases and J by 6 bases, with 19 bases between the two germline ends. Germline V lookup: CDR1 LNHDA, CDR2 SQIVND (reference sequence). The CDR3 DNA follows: TGTGCCAGTAGTATAGACCCGGGTTACCGGGGTGCTGATACGCAGTATTTT. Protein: CASSIDPGYRGADTQYF.

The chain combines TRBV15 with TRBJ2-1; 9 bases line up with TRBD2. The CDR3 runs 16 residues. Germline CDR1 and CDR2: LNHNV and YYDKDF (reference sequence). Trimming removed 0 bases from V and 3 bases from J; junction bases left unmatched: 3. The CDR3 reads CATSRDMTSGYNEQFF. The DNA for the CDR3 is TGTGCCACCAGCAGAGATATGACTAGCGGCTACAATGAGCAGTTCTTC.